The T cell receptor beta chain under discussion was sequenced for a study of blood T cell repertoires in COVID-19. As for the study in general: T cells, B-cell-depleted T cells, or PBMCs provided the cDNA or gDNA that served as material.

Original analysis: Amplification of reference gene primers provided the estimated nucleated cell counts. The table came from immunoSEQ multiplex PCR; TCRdb's copy has only in-frame clones and leaves some out. The DNA gave D and trimming, while V, J and clone size come from that table. The top ten hold around 14% of the sample, which has under 45,000 clones, around nine tenths seen once. Germline V CDR1 and CDR2: WSHSY, SAAADI. The CDR3 runs 13 residues. With V trimmed by 8 bases and J by 2 bases, 5 bases remained unmatched. This clonotype originated in a man between 60 and 75 years old with active COVID-19. The sample was peripheral blood. V and J are TRBV10-2 and TRBJ2-7; 8 positions match TRBD1. CDR3 sequence: CASGDRRTYEQYF. The CDR3 DNA sequence: TGCGCCAGCGGGGACAGGCGTACCTACGAGCAGTACTTC.